These T cell receptor beta chains were read from a single sample in a study of regulatory T cells in long-lasting Graves disease. TCRdb redid the calling of the multiplex PCR reads with MiXCR, one entry per CDR3 protein. The profile shows a few hundred thousand distinct CDR3 sequences, more than 20% of them singletons. Source: peripheral blood mononuclear cells (PBMCs), taken when the disease was refractory, from a patient treated with antithyroid drugs. Receptors originate from a woman aged 40 to 50 with Graves disease. Both conserved end residues are part of each CDR3. The order of the fields is J gene, V gene, CDR3 length, CDR3 protein.

j_call: TRBJ2-2; v_call: TRBV7-9; cdr3_length: 15; cdr3_aa: CASSLVQGNTGELFF
j_call: TRBJ2-5; v_call: TRBV30; cdr3_length: 15; cdr3_aa: CAWIIRLAEGETQYF
j_call: TRBJ1-5; v_call: TRBV28; cdr3_length: 16; cdr3_aa: CASSPPAVLGHQPQHF
j_call: TRBJ2-2; v_call: TRBV7-2; cdr3_length: 16; cdr3_aa: CASHGRVAGLTGELFF
j_call: TRBJ2-3; v_call: TRBV28; cdr3_length: 16; cdr3_aa: CASSFSGLLGGVTQYF
j_call: TRBJ2-7; v_call: TRBV5-1; cdr3_length: 15; cdr3_aa: CASSLEAGGLYEQYF
j_call: TRBJ2-5; v_call: TRBV7-2; cdr3_length: 15; cdr3_aa: CASSPLPGTAVTQYF
j_call: TRBJ1-5; v_call: TRBV11-2; cdr3_length: 16; cdr3_aa: CASSLVGGASNQPQHF
j_call: TRBJ2-5; v_call: TRBV18; cdr3_length: 15; cdr3_aa: CASSPRTTYQETQYF
j_call: TRBJ2-7; v_call: TRBV25-1; cdr3_length: 15; cdr3_aa: CASSSPGTPAYEQYF
j_call: TRBJ2-2; v_call: TRBV7-6; cdr3_length: 16; cdr3_aa: CASSPDRWPNTGELFF
j_call: TRBJ1-2; v_call: TRBV2; cdr3_length: 11; cdr3_aa: CASKANYGYTF
j_call: TRBJ2-7; v_call: TRBV19; cdr3_length: 13; cdr3_aa: CASSGRTPYEQYF
j_call: TRBJ2-3; v_call: TRBV19; cdr3_length: 15; cdr3_aa: CASSSWDRATDTQYF
j_call: TRBJ1-2; v_call: TRBV18; cdr3_length: 13; cdr3_aa: CASSPPLYYGYTF
j_call: TRBJ2-2; v_call: TRBV9; cdr3_length: 13; cdr3_aa: CASSVEGGGGLFF
j_call: TRBJ1-4; v_call: TRBV7-2; cdr3_length: 14; cdr3_aa: CASSLVTEEEKLFF
j_call: TRBJ1-2; v_call: TRBV2; cdr3_length: 15; cdr3_aa: CASGKGASIYYGYTF
j_call: TRBJ2-5; v_call: TRBV18; cdr3_length: 12; cdr3_aa: CASSRGTETQYF
j_call: TRBJ2-1; v_call: TRBV29-1; cdr3_length: 13; cdr3_aa: CSAKEQGSNEQFF
j_call: TRBJ2-5; v_call: TRBV7-2; cdr3_length: 12; cdr3_aa: CASSLTRETQYF
j_call: TRBJ2-7; v_call: TRBV6-2/TRBV6-3; cdr3_length: 15; cdr3_aa: CASSYGRQGASEQYF
j_call: TRBJ2-2; v_call: TRBV7-9; cdr3_length: 15; cdr3_aa: CASSLGLANTGELFF
j_call: TRBJ2-6; v_call: TRBV7-9; cdr3_length: 19; cdr3_aa: CASSLSPGQGSSGANVLTF
j_call: TRBJ2-1; v_call: TRBV10-3; cdr3_length: 15; cdr3_aa: CAISESARGNNEQFF
j_call: TRBJ1-2; v_call: TRBV14; cdr3_length: 16; cdr3_aa: CASSPGTGSSDYGYTF
j_call: TRBJ1-6; v_call: TRBV28; cdr3_length: 14; cdr3_aa: CASREDIYNSPLHF
j_call: TRBJ2-1; v_call: TRBV14; cdr3_length: 16; cdr3_aa: CASSQEGTSDRDEQFF
j_call: TRBJ2-7; v_call: TRBV28; cdr3_length: 12; cdr3_aa: CASSLQAYEQYF
j_call: TRBJ1-3; v_call: TRBV30; cdr3_length: 10; cdr3_aa: CAWGVNTIYF
j_call: TRBJ2-3; v_call: TRBV28; cdr3_length: 18; cdr3_aa: CASSFRLGRGPGSDTQYF
j_call: TRBJ2-7; v_call: TRBV28; cdr3_length: 15; cdr3_aa: CASSPPADTLSEQYF
j_call: TRBJ1-6; v_call: TRBV9; cdr3_length: 13; cdr3_aa: CASSVNIISPLHF
j_call: TRBJ2-7; v_call: TRBV7-2; cdr3_length: 17; cdr3_aa: CASSLALNSGRAGEQYF
j_call: TRBJ2-2; v_call: TRBV20-1; cdr3_length: 17; cdr3_aa: CSTPGLAGGKVPGELFF
j_call: TRBJ1-1; v_call: TRBV9; cdr3_length: 16; cdr3_aa: CASSPLLGVGGTEAFF
j_call: TRBJ1-5; v_call: TRBV10-3; cdr3_length: 12; cdr3_aa: CAISETDQPQHF
j_call: TRBJ1-1; v_call: TRBV3-1; cdr3_length: 17; cdr3_aa: CASSPPLYRSGSTEAFF
j_call: TRBJ2-5; v_call: TRBV5-8; cdr3_length: 14; cdr3_aa: CASSLAGRQETQYF
j_call: TRBJ2-5; v_call: TRBV11-3; cdr3_length: 15; cdr3_aa: CASSLRTGGQETQYF